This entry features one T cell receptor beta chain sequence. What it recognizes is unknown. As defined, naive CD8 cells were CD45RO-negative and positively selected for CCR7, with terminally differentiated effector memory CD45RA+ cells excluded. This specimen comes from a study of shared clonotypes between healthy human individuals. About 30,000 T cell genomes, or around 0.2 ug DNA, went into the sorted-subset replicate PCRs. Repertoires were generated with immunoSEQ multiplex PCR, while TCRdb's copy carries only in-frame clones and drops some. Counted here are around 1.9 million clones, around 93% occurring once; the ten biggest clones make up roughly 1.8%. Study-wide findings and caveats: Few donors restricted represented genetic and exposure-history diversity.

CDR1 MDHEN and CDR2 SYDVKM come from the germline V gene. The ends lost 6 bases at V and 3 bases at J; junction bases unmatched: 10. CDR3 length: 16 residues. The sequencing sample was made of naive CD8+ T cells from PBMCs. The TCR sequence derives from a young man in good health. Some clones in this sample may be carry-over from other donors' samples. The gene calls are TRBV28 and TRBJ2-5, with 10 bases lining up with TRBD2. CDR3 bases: TGTGCCAGCAGCTTACTAGCGGGGCGCACAAAAGAGACCCAGTACTTC. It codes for CASSLLAGRTKETQYF. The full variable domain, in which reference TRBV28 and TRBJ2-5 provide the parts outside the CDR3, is DVKVTQSSRYLVKRTGEKVFLECVQDMDHENMFWYRQDPGLGLRLIYFSYDVKMKEKGDIPEGYSVSREKKERFSLILESASTNQTSMYLCASSLLAGRTKETQYFGPGTRLLVL.